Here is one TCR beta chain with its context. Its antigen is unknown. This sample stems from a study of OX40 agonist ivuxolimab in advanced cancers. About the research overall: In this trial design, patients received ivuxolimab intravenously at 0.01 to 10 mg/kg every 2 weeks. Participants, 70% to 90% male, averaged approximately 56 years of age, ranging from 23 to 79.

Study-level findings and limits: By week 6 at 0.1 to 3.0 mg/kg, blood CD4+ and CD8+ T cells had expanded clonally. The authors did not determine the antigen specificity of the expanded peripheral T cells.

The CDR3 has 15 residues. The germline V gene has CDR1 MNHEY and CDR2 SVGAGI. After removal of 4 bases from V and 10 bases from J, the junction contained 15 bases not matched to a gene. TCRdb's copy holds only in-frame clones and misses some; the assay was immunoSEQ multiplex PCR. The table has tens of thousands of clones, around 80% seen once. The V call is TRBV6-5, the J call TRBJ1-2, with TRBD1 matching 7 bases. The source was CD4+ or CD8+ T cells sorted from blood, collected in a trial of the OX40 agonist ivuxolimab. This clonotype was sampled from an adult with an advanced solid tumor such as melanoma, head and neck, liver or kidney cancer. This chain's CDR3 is CASSSQVQYRGDYTF. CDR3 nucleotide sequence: TGTGCCAGCAGTTCCCAGGTCCAATACAGGGGCGACTACACCTTC.